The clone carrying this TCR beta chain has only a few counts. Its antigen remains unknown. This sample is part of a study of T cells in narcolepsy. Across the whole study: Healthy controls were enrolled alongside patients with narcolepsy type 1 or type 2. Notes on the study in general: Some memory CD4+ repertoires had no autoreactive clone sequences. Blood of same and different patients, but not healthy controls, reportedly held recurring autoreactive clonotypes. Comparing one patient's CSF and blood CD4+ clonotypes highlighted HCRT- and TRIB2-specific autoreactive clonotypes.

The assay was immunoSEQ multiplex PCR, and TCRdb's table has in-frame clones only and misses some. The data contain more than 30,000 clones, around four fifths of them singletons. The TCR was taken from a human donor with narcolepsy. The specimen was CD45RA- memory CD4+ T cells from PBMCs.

CDR3 DNA: TGTGCCAGCAGCAGGGGACAGGGATTGAACACTGAAGCTTTCTTT. It encodes CASSRGQGLNTEAFF. The rearrangement uses TRBV5-4 and TRBJ1-1; TRBD1 aligns across 9 bases. V gave up 4 bases and J gave up 0 bases; unmatched junction bases: 4. CDR3 length: 15 amino acids. Germline CDR1 and CDR2: SGHNT and YYREEE (reference sequence).